These T cell receptor beta chains were read from a single sample in a study of blood T cell repertoires in COVID-19. Produced via immunoSEQ multiplex PCR; TCRdb's table is partial and in-frame only. The sample comprises almost 50,000 clones, 80% to 85% of which are singletons, and 1.5% to 2% rests with the top ten. Sequenced: peripheral blood. The receptors originated from a middle-aged man with acute or convalescent COVID-19. Both conserved end residues are part of each CDR3. D genes are given only for firm matches. A clone size is listed for some rows: how often the clone was seen (once, few, many), or a class if it is expanded.

j_call d_call v_call clone_size cdr3_aa cdr3_nt
TRBJ2-3 TRBD2 TRBV28 - CASSLSAGVTDTQYF TGTGCCAGCAGTTTATCGGCGGGGGTCACAGATACGCAGTATTTT
TRBJ2-7 TRBD1 TRBV11-2 - CASSSGQARPYEQYF TGTGCCAGCAGCTCAGGACAGGCCCGACCCTACGAGCAGTACTTC
TRBJ1-1 - TRBV27 - CASSPLERVNTEAFF TGTGCCAGCAGTCCCCTCGAGAGGGTGAACACTGAAGCTTTCTTT
TRBJ2-3 - TRBV18 - CASSPDSQGVAQYF TGTGCCAGCTCCCCGGACAGCCAAGGGGTAGCGCAGTATTTT
TRBJ2-5 TRBD1 TRBV29-1 - CSAGPGQGVQETQYF TGCAGCGCTGGACCGGGACAGGGGGTCCAAGAGACCCAGTACTTC
TRBJ1-6 - TRBV7-2 - CASSLGGGKHSPLHF TGTGCCAGCAGCCTTGGGGGGGGAAAGCATTCACCCCTCCACTTT
TRBJ2-7 - TRBV18 - CASSPLDTAREQYF TGTGCCAGCTCACCACTCGATACGGCGAGGGAGCAGTACTTC
TRBJ1-1 - TRBV18 - CASSPPGHSMAFF TGTGCCAGCTCCCCACCGGGACATTCCATGGCTTTCTTT
TRBJ1-6 TRBD1 TRBV18 once CASSPQGTGQGASSPLHF TGTGCCAGCTCACCTCAGGGCACGGGACAGGGGGCGAGTTCACCCCTCCACTTT
TRBJ2-2 - TRBV28 - CASSSSGEGLGELFF TGTGCCAGCAGTTCCTCGGGAGAGGGTCTCGGGGAGCTGTTTTTT
TRBJ2-5 - TRBV25-1 - CASSEYIGGGGTQYF TGTGCCAGCAGTGAATATATTGGCGGAGGCGGGACCCAGTACTTC
TRBJ2-7 - TRBV19 once CASSPGRRSYEQYF TGTGCCAGTAGTCCGGGGAGACGGTCCTACGAGCAGTACTTC
TRBJ2-1 TRBD2 TRBV29-1 - CALGGVAGGPGNEQFF TGCGCCCTGGGTGGGGTAGCGGGAGGGCCAGGAAATGAGCAGTTCTTC
TRBJ2-7 - TRBV5-8 - CASSLWESDEQYF TGTGCCAGCAGCTTGTGGGAGTCTGACGAGCAGTACTTC
TRBJ2-4 TRBD1 TRBV5-4 - CASSWDRGGSKNIQYF TGTGCCAGCAGCTGGGACAGGGGTGGGTCCAAAAACATTCAGTACTTC
TRBJ2-5 TRBD2 TRBV29-1 - CSVVVPSGRRETQYF TGCAGCGTTGTGGTCCCTAGCGGCAGGCGGGAGACCCAGTACTTC